The rows below give T cell receptor beta chains drawn from one sample of a study of blood T cell repertoires in COVID-19. Repertoires were generated with immunoSEQ multiplex PCR, while TCRdb's copy carries only in-frame clones and drops some. The sample records 320,000 or so clones, roughly 87% being singletons. Sequencing was performed on PBMCs or T cells enriched from blood (not recorded which). These TCRs come from a woman younger than 45 who had recovered from COVID-19. Both conserved end residues are part of each CDR3. The order of the fields is V gene, CDR3 protein.

V: TRBV7-9
CDR3: CASSGDRNTEAFF

V: TRBV5-4
CDR3: CASSKDRASNYGYTF

V: TRBV5-6
CDR3: CASSLGGQGGSGNTIYF

V: TRBV5-5
CDR3: CASSPQLGGRRELFF

V: TRBV6-5
CDR3: CASRDRASYEQYF

V: TRBV5-1
CDR3: CASSFGGQPGEGYTF

V: TRBV24-1
CDR3: CATSAIDRAAEDGELFF

V: TRBV7-9
CDR3: CASSLAQGARTEAFF

V: TRBV6-5
CDR3: CASSLQQGYWEQYF

V: TRBV7-2
CDR3: CASRPIPRTVSQETQYF

V: TRBV30
CDR3: CAWKVGGGANGELFF

V: TRBV2
CDR3: CASSDLSLGAVGSPLHF

V: TRBV28
CDR3: CASSLRGAQETQYF

V: TRBV30
CDR3: CAWSADGNNSPLHF

V: TRBV30
CDR3: CARRVGGDNTGELFF

V: TRBV6-5
CDR3: CASSYGRTQQGYTF

V: TRBV6-5
CDR3: CASIRGSNTEAFF

V: TRBV10-1
CDR3: CASGLGQGSTDTQYF

V: TRBV10-3
CDR3: CAIGQDMNTEAFF

V: TRBV5-1
CDR3: CASSSSSVSSYEQYF

V: TRBV7-6
CDR3: CASSLGRGRYNEQFF

V: TRBV19
CDR3: CASTLGAEDGYTF

V: TRBV30
CDR3: CAFGHSGANVLTF

V: TRBV6-5
CDR3: CASSYSGQGAGQPQHF

V: TRBV30
CDR3: CAWSRRERDTQYF

V: TRBV18
CDR3: CASSPLGQRTEAFF

V: TRBV9
CDR3: CASSPRTDSNYGYTF

V: TRBV20-1
CDR3: CGWRGIGYTF